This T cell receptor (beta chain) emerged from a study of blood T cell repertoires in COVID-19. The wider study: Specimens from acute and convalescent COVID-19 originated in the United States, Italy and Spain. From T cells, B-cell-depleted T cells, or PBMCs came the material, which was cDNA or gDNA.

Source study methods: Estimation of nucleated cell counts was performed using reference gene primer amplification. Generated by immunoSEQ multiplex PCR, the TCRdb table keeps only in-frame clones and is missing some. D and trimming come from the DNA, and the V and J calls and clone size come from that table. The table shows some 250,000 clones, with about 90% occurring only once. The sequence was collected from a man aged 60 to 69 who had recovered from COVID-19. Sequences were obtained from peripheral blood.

CDR3 loop: CASSLYPVTYEQYV. The CDR3 bases are TGTGCCAGCAGCTTGTATCCCGTTACCTACGAGCAGTACGTC. V and J are TRBV5-5 and TRBJ2-7; D unresolved. Germline V CDR1 and CDR2: SGHKS, YYEKEE (reference sequence). Trimming cost V 1 base and J 2 bases, with 10 bases left between them. The CDR3 has 14 amino acids.